This TCR beta chain was captured by sequencing in a study of shared clonotypes between healthy human individuals. Every contributor of samples was a Caucasian grown-up residing in Nashville, Tennessee. The data were produced by immunoSEQ multiplex PCR, yet TCRdb's version contains in-frame clones alone and is incomplete. The repertoire has 650,000 to 750,000 clones, about 78% of them found once; the top ten carry 1.8%. Concerning this clone: As yet, its antigen is unknown.

General study results and limits: Non-shared clonotypes had lower generation probabilities than those shared by all four donors. There were few donors, and this limited the genetic and exposure-history diversity represented. Rarefaction curves obtained for sorted subsets showed sequencing incomplete despite large depth.

Germline lookup yields CDR1 MDHEN and CDR2 SYDVKM. The junction had 10 bases not matched to a gene; V was cut back by 5 bases and J by 4 bases. The CDR3 loop spans 17 amino acids. What was sequenced was memory CD4+ T cells sorted from blood. Subset defined: CD45RA-negative fraction. This rearrangement joins TRBV28 to TRBJ2-2; 10 bases map to TRBD2. The sequence was collected from a woman in her twenties or thirties in good health. The CDR3, as DNA: TGTGCCAGCAGTCCCGCCAGCGGGAGGGCGGTCACCGGGGAGCTGTTTTTT. Translation: CASSPASGRAVTGELFF.